A selection of T cell receptor beta chains follows, all from one sample in a study of cytomegalovirus exposure and HLA in healthy donors. Using immunoSEQ multiplex PCR, the repertoire was profiled, and TCRdb retains in-frame clones only, with some absent. Counted here are approximately 160,000 clones, roughly 80% occurring once; the ten biggest clones make up around 0.8%. The sequenced material came from PBMCs. These receptors were collected from a woman under 30 in good health and CMV-seronegative. Each CDR3 is given with its conserved first and last residue. The order of the fields is clone size, D gene, J gene, V gene, CDR3 DNA, CDR3 protein. A D gene is named only where the DNA matches it firmly. Clone size appears in some rows only: once, few, many, or a class for an expanded clone.

NA NA TRBJ2-7 TRBV10-3 TGTGCCATCAGTACACTAGCTGGGAACTACGAGCAGTACTTC CAISTLAGNYEQYF
NA TRBD2 TRBJ2-1 TRBV19 TGTGCCAGTAGTATTAGACTAGCGGGGGGTAGATACTACAATGAGCAGTTCTTC CASSIRLAGGRYYNEQFF
few NA TRBJ2-7 TRBV10-3 TGTGCCATCAGCTTGACAGGATCCTCCTCCTACGAGCAGTACTTC CAISLTGSSSYEQYF
NA TRBD1 TRBJ2-7 TRBV6-1 TGTGCCACTACCGGGACAGGTCTCTCCTACGAGCAGTACTTC CATTGTGLSYEQYF
NA NA TRBJ2-1 TRBV19 TGTGCCAGTAGTCCAGGGTGGGAGCAGTTCTTC CASSPGWEQFF
once NA TRBJ2-7 TRBV27 TGTGCCAGCAGTTTCAAGGGGTACGAGCAGTACTTC CASSFKGYEQYF
NA NA TRBJ1-2 TRBV19 TGTGCCAGTACTCCGACATCTAACTATGGCTACACCTTC CASTPTSNYGYTF
NA TRBD1 TRBJ2-3 TRBV15 TGTGCCACCAGCAGAGATCTTCTGGGGCCAGGGGGCCCCACAGATACGCAGTATTTT CATSRDLLGPGGPTDTQYF
NA TRBD2 TRBJ2-7 TRBV5-1 TGCGCCAGCAGCCCCGGGGGGGCTAGCGGGAGTTACGAGCAGTACTTC CASSPGGASGSYEQYF
NA NA TRBJ2-4 TRBV2 TGTGCCAGCAGTGAGTTGAGAGGGGCCAAAAACATTCAGTACTTC CASSELRGAKNIQYF
NA TRBD2 TRBJ2-1 TRBV6-5 TGTGCCAGCAGCCGGGAGCGGGAGGGCCAGTATGAGCAGTTCTTC CASSREREGQYEQFF
NA TRBD1 TRBJ2-7 TRBV5-1 TGCGCCAGCAGCCCGACGCAAGGGGGCCACGAGCAGTACTTC CASSPTQGGHEQYF
NA NA TRBJ2-4 TRBV4-3 TGCGCCAGCAGCCAAGATCCGAGGCCAAAAAGGGGGAACATTCAGTACTTC CASSQDPRPKRGNIQYF
NA NA TRBJ1-6 TRBV2 TGTGCCAGCAGCGGGGAAGGGTCAACCGTCGGATCACCCCTCCACTTT CASSGEGSTVGSPLHF
NA NA TRBJ2-2 TRBV2 TGTGCCAGCAGTGCAGGGGTTACTTTCGGGGAGCTGTTTTTT CASSAGVTFGELFF
NA NA TRBJ1-1 TRBV18 TGTGCCAGCTCACCACCGCGACAGAACACTGAAGCTTTCTTT CASSPPRQNTEAFF
NA TRBD1 TRBJ1-4 TRBV29-1 TGCAGCGTCCTTCCAGGGGGGCGGACTAATGAAAAACTGTTTTTT CSVLPGGRTNEKLFF
NA TRBD1 TRBJ1-4 TRBV28 TGTGCCAGCAGTTTATCCCGCCCGATATACAGGGGCACCCAGGAAAAACTGTTTTTT CASSLSRPIYRGTQEKLFF
NA TRBD2 TRBJ2-7 TRBV5-1 TGCGCCAGCAGTCGGACTAGCGGGCACGAGCAGTACTTC CASSRTSGHEQYF
NA TRBD2 TRBJ2-7 TRBV28 TGTGCCAGCAGTTTAGGGCTAGCGGTCTCCTACGAGCAGTACTTC CASSLGLAVSYEQYF
once TRBD1 TRBJ1-2 TRBV25-1 TGTGCCAGCAGCCCTAGGACAGGGTCTAACTATGGCTACACCTTC CASSPRTGSNYGYTF
NA TRBD2 TRBJ2-1 TRBV7-6 TGTGCCAGCAGCGAACTAGCGGGTGGGGGCCCTGGCGAGCAGTTCTTC CASSELAGGGPGEQFF
NA NA TRBJ2-7 TRBV19 TGTGCCAGTAGTATCCTAGTTGGCAACGAGCAGTACTTC CASSILVGNEQYF
NA TRBD1 TRBJ2-6 TRBV23-1 TGCGCCAGCAGTCAATCCCCCCCCGGGGACAGGCCCAGCTCTGGGGCCAACGTCCTGACTTTC CASSQSPPGDRPSSGANVLTF
NA TRBD1 TRBJ2-7 TRBV7-2 TGTGCCAGCAGCTTAAGGCGGTCTGGGACAGCCTACGAGCAGTACTTC CASSLRRSGTAYEQYF
NA TRBD2 TRBJ2-1 TRBV4-1 TGCGCCAGCAGCCAATTACTAGCGGGAGGGCCAGTATTCAATGAGCAGTTCTTC CASSQLLAGGPVFNEQFF
NA NA TRBJ2-3 TRBV19 TGTGCCAGTAGTAAACGAGGGAGCCACTTACCTGGTAGCACAGATACGCAGTATTTT CASSKRGSHLPGSTDTQYF
NA TRBD2 TRBJ2-1 TRBV7-6 TGTGCCAGCAGCTTAGTTGGGACTAGCGGGGTGAATGAGCAGTTCTTC CASSLVGTSGVNEQFF
few NA TRBJ1-2 TRBV2 TGTGCCAGTGAGCCCGGTGAGCCATATGGCTACACCTTC CASEPGEPYGYTF
NA TRBD1 TRBJ1-1 TRBV11-2 TGTGCCAGCAGCCCCTACAGGGGATCGAACACTGAAGCTTTCTTT CASSPYRGSNTEAFF
NA NA TRBJ2-7 TRBV14 TGTGCCAGCAGCCTATTCGGGAGCTCCTACGAGCAGTACTTC CASSLFGSSYEQYF
NA NA TRBJ1-5 TRBV28 TGTGCCAGCAGTTACCCGGCGGGGGGGCAGCCCCAGCATTTT CASSYPAGGQPQHF
NA NA TRBJ2-7 TRBV27 TGTGCCAGCAGCGTAGTCAACTCCTACGAGCAGTACTTC CASSVVNSYEQYF
NA NA TRBJ1-1 TRBV5-6 TGTGCCAGCAGCTCCTGGGAGCCGAAAACTGAAGCTTTCTTT CASSSWEPKTEAFF
NA TRBD1 TRBJ2-4 TRBV6-1 TGTGCCAGCAGAGACAGGGGGGAGGCCAAAAACATTCAGTACTTC CASRDRGEAKNIQYF
few TRBD1 TRBJ1-2 TRBV11-2 TGTGCCAGCAGCCAGATCGGACAGGCGGCTGGCTACACCTTC CASSQIGQAAGYTF
NA NA TRBJ2-5 TRBV5-4 TGTGCCAGCAGCTCGGCGGGGTCGTCTCGGGAGACCCAGTACTTC CASSSAGSSRETQYF
NA TRBD2 TRBJ2-1 TRBV27 TGTGCCAGCAGTCCCGGGACTAGCGGGATTCTCAATGAGCAGTTCTTC CASSPGTSGILNEQFF
NA NA TRBJ2-7 TRBV7-9 TGTGCCAGCAGCCCGGCGGGTACCTCTGCCTACGAGCAGTACTTC CASSPAGTSAYEQYF
NA NA TRBJ1-2 TRBV7-8 TGTGCCAGCAGCCCTCGGACGGGAAGCGGGTCTAACTATGGCTACACCTTC CASSPRTGSGSNYGYTF
NA NA TRBJ2-3 TRBV7-5 TGTGTCAGAAGCTTAACGTCTAGTGCGATTAGCACAGATACGCAGTATTTT CVRSLTSSAISTDTQYF
NA NA TRBJ1-5 TRBV30 TGTGCCTGGAACAGGGATAGCAATCAGCCCCAGCATTTT CAWNRDSNQPQHF
NA NA TRBJ2-3 TRBV11-3 TGTGCCAGCAGCCCCAGGGATACGCAGTATTTT CASSPRDTQYF
once NA TRBJ2-3 TRBV5-6 TGTGCCAGCAGCTCCTATGTTCCTTACTTGATTAGCACAGATACGCAGTATTTT CASSSYVPYLISTDTQYF
NA TRBD1 TRBJ1-4 TRBV2 TGTGCCAGCAGGTACCGGGACAGGGGGCTTGAAAAACTGTTTTTT CASRYRDRGLEKLFF
NA NA TRBJ2-7 TRBV7-3 TGTGCCAGCAGCTTAACAGACAGCCTCGGGGAGCAGTACTTC CASSLTDSLGEQYF
NA NA TRBJ1-1 TRBV19 TGTGCCAGTAGTACAGGTCTGAACACTGAAGCTTTCTTT CASSTGLNTEAFF
NA NA TRBJ2-3 TRBV4-1 TGCGCCAGCAGCCCCCAGGATGGGGGCGAAGAGACAGATACGCAGTATTTT CASSPQDGGEETDTQYF
NA TRBD1 TRBJ2-3 TRBV18 TGTGCCAGCTCAGCGACAGGGGGCTTTGTGGATACGCAGTATTTT CASSATGGFVDTQYF
NA TRBD2 TRBJ2-5 TRBV6-6 TGTGCCAGCAGTAGGTTAGCGGGAGGGAGAGAGACCCAGTACTTC CASSRLAGGRETQYF
few NA TRBJ1-2 TRBV2 TGTGCCAGCGTCGGAAATTGGAGGGTGGGTGGCTACACCTTC CASVGNWRVGGYTF
once NA TRBJ2-6 TRBV21-1 TGTGCCAGCATCGACTCTCCGGGACAGGAAAACTCTGGGGCCAACGTCCTGACTTTC CASIDSPGQENSGANVLTF
NA TRBD1 TRBJ2-5 TRBV12-5 TGTGCTAGTGGTTTGGGAATCTTCCGGGACAGGGTCATACGCGAGACCCAGTACTTC CASGLGIFRDRVIRETQYF
NA TRBD2 TRBJ2-7 TRBV2 TGTGCCAGCAGTTTCGGACTAGTCGTCGAGCAGTACTTC CASSFGLVVEQYF
NA TRBD1 TRBJ2-3 TRBV15 TGTGCCACCAGCAGTGGGGACAGGTATGGGGTCGGCACAGATACGCAGTATTTT CATSSGDRYGVGTDTQYF